One sample yielded the 2 T cell receptor beta chains listed below, sequenced in a study of technical replicates of blood from four donors. The table came from immunoSEQ multiplex PCR; TCRdb's copy has only in-frame clones and leaves some out. The sample consists of tens of thousands of clones, more than 90% of them appearing once. Material: T cells isolated from PBMCs. Source of these receptors: a human donor in good health.

The J gene is TRBJ1-5, the V gene TRBV16; D gene ambiguous. V gave up 4 bases and J gave up 4 bases, with 14 bases separating them. The CDR3 runs 15 residues. Germline assignment: CDR1 KGHSY and CDR2 FQNENV. The CDR3 DNA reads as TGTGCCAGCAGCCCTCGCCCTATGTTGAATCAGCCCCAGCATTTT. Amino acids: CASSPRPMLNQPQHF.

The gene calls are TRBV19 and TRBJ2-5; D might be TRBD1 (6 bases). This CDR3 has 14 amino acids. Germline CDR1 LNHDA, CDR2 SQIVND (reference sequence). Trimming cost V 5 bases and J 1 base, with 11 bases left between them. The CDR3 loop reads CASSPRTVQETQYF. The CDR3 DNA follows: TGTGCCAGTAGTCCGCGGACAGTCCAAGAGACCCAGTACTTC.